This T cell receptor beta chain was captured by sequencing in a study of blood T cell repertoires in COVID-19. Study-level background: Sites in the United States, Italy and Spain provided acute and convalescent COVID-19 samples. T cells, B-cell-depleted T cells, or PBMCs supplied cDNA or gDNA.

Original data processing: Estimation of nucleated cell counts relied on the amplification of reference gene primers. Sequencing was performed with immunoSEQ multiplex PCR; in TCRdb, only in-frame clones are kept and a portion is missing. V and J calls and clone size are those listed in that table; D and trimming were worked out from the DNA. This repertoire shows about 160,000 clones, around 93% found once; its top ten account for around 4.6%. The CDR3 is made up of 13 amino acids. With 7 bases removed from V and 6 bases from J, the gap between germline ends came to 16 bases. Germline V gene sequence: CDR1 SGHNT, CDR2 YYREEE (reference sequence).

Sample: peripheral blood. The chain couples TRBV5-4 to TRBJ1-1; D uncertain. This clonotype was sampled from a woman between 50 and 59 years old with acute or convalescent COVID-19. CDR3 DNA: TGTGCCAGCGGTAACAGTTGGGCTCCTGAAGCTTTCTTT. Residues: CASGNSWAPEAFF.